The 17 T cell receptor beta chains listed next were all sequenced from one sample in a study of control samples from healthy donors and cancer patients. Here immunoSEQ multiplex PCR was the method, and the copy in TCRdb shows in-frame clones only, minus some. In the table there are about 89,000 clones, roughly nine tenths of which are singletons. The material sequenced was blood. The receptors were gathered from a young man in good health.

CDR3 sequence reads: CASSLGATVSYGYTF. The CDR3, as DNA: TGCGCCAGCAGCTTGGGGGCGACAGTTAGCTATGGCTACACCTTC. The chain uses TRBV5-1 and TRBJ1-2, with a possible D match to TRBD1 (5 bases). CDR1 is SGHRS, CDR2 YFSETQ, per germline. The CDR3 runs to 15 residues. V gave up 0 bases and J gave up 4 bases, with 13 bases separating them.

The chain carries TRBV4-1 and TRBJ2-3, with D perhaps matching TRBD1 or TRBD2 (5 bases each). CDR3 size: 16 residues. V was shortened by 4 bases and J by 0 bases, with 14 bases between the two germline ends. Per the germline V gene, CDR1 is MGHRA and CDR2 is YSYEKL. The CDR3 spells CASSPTGTRSTDTQYF. CDR3 DNA sequence: TGCGCCAGCAGCCCGACCGGGACCCGAAGCACAGATACGCAGTATTTT.

V usage is TRBV19 and J usage is TRBJ1-5; D might be TRBD1 (6 bases). Trimming took off 10 bases at V and 2 bases at J, with 15 bases between the two ends. This CDR3 spans 14 amino acids. Germline-derived CDR1 and CDR2 are LNHDA and SQIVND (reference sequence). The CDR3 spells CATNPGAGNQPQHF. The CDR3 nucleotides are TGTGCCACAAACCCAGGGGCAGGCAATCAGCCCCAGCATTTT.

This chain uses TRBV7-9 with TRBJ2-7; 12 bases agree with TRBD2. The V gene's germline CDR1 is SEHNR and CDR2 FQNEAQ (reference sequence). Losses at the gene ends were 1 base for V and 5 bases for J; bases not matched to a gene: 6. The CDR3 is 16 residues long. The CDR3 protein is CASSLVRTSGADEQYF. The CDR3 DNA is TGTGCCAGCAGCTTAGTCCGGACTAGCGGGGCGGACGAGCAGTACTTC.

The chain links TRBV21-1 to TRBJ2-5; the table gives TRBD2 as D, unverified against the DNA. TRBV21-1 is assigned pseudogene status. The CDR3 loop spans 16 amino acids. CDR3 DNA sequence: TGTGCCAGCAGCTCTCGACTAGCGGGGACTCAAGAGACCCAGTACTTC. It is translated as CASSSRLAGTQETQYF.

The chain joins TRBV7-2 to TRBJ1-2; no clear D. Trimming took off 5 bases at V and 8 bases at J, with 18 bases between the two ends. The CDR3 spans 14 residues. The germline V gene has CDR1 SGHTA and CDR2 FQGNSA. CDR3: CASSNNHAESGYTF. The CDR3 coding sequence is TGTGCCAGCAGCAACAATCACGCTGAATCCGGCTACACCTTC.

The V call is TRBV3-1 (or the pseudogene TRBV3-2), the J call TRBJ2-7, with 9 bases aligning to TRBD1. This CDR3 is built from 14 residues. V lost 4 bases, J lost 5 bases, and 6 bases stayed unmatched. The germline V gene has CDR1 LGHDT and CDR2 YNNKEL (reference sequence). CDR3 coding DNA: TGTGCCAGCAGCCGGTCCGGGACAGGGAACGAGCAGTACTTC. It codes for CASSRSGTGNEQYF.

The rearrangement links TRBV18 to TRBJ2-2, with unresolved D. The CDR3 has 15 residues. Germline V gene data show CDR1 as KGHSH and CDR2 as LQKENI. V was trimmed by 4 bases and J by 4 bases, leaving 13 bases between them. Here the CDR3 reads CASSLQPGRTGELFF. In DNA, the CDR3 is TGTGCCAGCTCACTTCAACCCGGACGCACCGGGGAGCTGTTTTTT. The complete variable domain, with remaining parts taken from reference TRBV18 and TRBJ2-2, reads NAGVMQNPRHLVRRRGQEARLRCSPMKGHSHVYWYRQLPEEGLKFMVYLQKENIIDESGMPKERFSAEFPKEGPSILRIQQVVRGDSAAYFCASSLQPGRTGELFFGEGSRLTVL.

The rearrangement links TRBV24-1 to TRBJ2-2; weak D call: TRBD2 (5 bases). From germline, CDR1 is KGHDR and CDR2 SFDVKD. The CDR3 is 13 residues long. Trimming took off 4 bases at V and 5 bases at J, with 7 bases between the two ends. This chain's CDR3 is CATSDRGTGELFF. Written as DNA, the CDR3 is TGTGCCACCAGTGACCGCGGGACCGGGGAGCTGTTTTTT.

V gene TRBV7-9 combines with J gene TRBJ2-6; no clear D. Germline values: CDR1 SEHNR, CDR2 FQNEAQ (reference sequence). V was pared by 3 bases and J by 4 bases, with 4 bases between. CDR3 length equals 13 residues. In DNA, the CDR3 is TGTGCCAGCAGCTTTGCAGGGGCCAACGTCCTGACTTTC. It is translated as CASSFAGANVLTF.

The chain links TRBV19 to TRBJ1-1, with D hard to call. Germline CDR1 and CDR2: LNHDA and SQIVND (reference sequence). V gave up 7 bases and J gave up 5 bases, with 14 bases separating them. The CDR3 runs to 13 residues. The CDR3 region is CASTLDGGTEAFF. The CDR3 nucleotides are TGTGCCAGTACACTGGACGGTGGGACTGAAGCTTTCTTT. The variable domain in full, completed from reference TRBV19 and TRBJ1-1, reads DGGITQSPKYLFRKEGQNVTLSCEQNLNHDAMYWYRQDPGQGLRLIYYSQIVNDFQKGDIAEGYSVSREKKESFPLTVTSAQKNPTAFYLCASTLDGGTEAFFGQGTRLTVV.

This chain connects TRBV19 to TRBJ2-1; 8 bases match TRBD1. Germline V gives CDR1 LNHDA, CDR2 SQIVND (reference sequence). This CDR3 contains 15 residues. J gave up 11 bases and V 5 bases, and 14 bases lay outside the gene matches. The CDR3 sequence: CASSLLDNRDRKQFF. Here the CDR3 DNA reads TGTGCCAGTAGTCTACTTGACAACCGGGACAGGAAGCAGTTCTTC.

The V call is TRBV5-5, the J call TRBJ1-1; no definite D call. The germline CDR1 and CDR2 sequences are SGHKS and YYEKEE (reference sequence). V was trimmed by 2 bases and J by 2 bases, leaving 7 bases between them. The CDR3 is made up of 13 amino acids. The CDR3 region has the DNA TGTGCCAGCAGCTTCAACAGAAACACTGAAGCTTTCTTT. This gives the protein CASSFNRNTEAFF.

This chain links TRBV7-2 with TRBJ1-5; D possibly corresponds to TRBD1 (6 bases). V was clipped by 5 bases and J by 2 bases, with 13 bases between them. Germline assignment: CDR1 SGHTA and CDR2 FQGNSA. The CDR3 totals 15 residues. The CDR3 bases are TGTGCCAGCAGCGCGACAGGAACCCGCAATCAGCCCCAGCATTTT. This codes for CASSATGTRNQPQHF.

The V and J genes are TRBV10-3 and TRBJ1-2, with 9 positions matching TRBD1. CDR3 length: 13 residues. J lost 8 bases, V lost 0 bases, and 1 base had no gene match. The germline gives CDR1 ENHRY, CDR2 SYGVKD. The CDR3, as DNA: TGTGCCATCAGTGAGTCACAGGGGGCGGGCTACACCTTC. Amino acids: CAISESQGAGYTF.

This chain connects TRBV5-6 to TRBJ2-7; 8 nucleotides align to TRBD2. V was pared by 3 bases and J by 4 bases, with 6 bases of the junction left unmatched. CDR1 is SGHDT and CDR2 is YYEEEE in the germline V gene. The CDR3 runs 14 residues. The CDR3 DNA sequence: TGTGCCAGCAGCTCAACTAGCGGAGAGTACGAGCAGTACTTC. It specifies CASSSTSGEYEQYF.

The chain uses TRBV27 and TRBJ1-2; 10 positions match TRBD1. The CDR3 has 14 residues. Germline loops: CDR1 MNHEY, CDR2 SMNVEV (reference sequence). V was clipped by 6 bases and J by 2 bases; unmatched bases: 3. This chain's CDR3 is CASRRQGANYGYTF. In nucleotides, the CDR3 is TGTGCCAGCAGAAGACAGGGGGCCAACTATGGCTACACCTTC.